Listed here are 21 T cell receptor beta chains from one sample, sequenced in a study of early T cells in non-severe SARS-CoV-2 infection. Via MiXCR, TCRdb re-called the 5' RACE reads, giving one row per CDR3 protein. The data show 50,000 to 80,000 distinct CDR3 sequences, more than 4% seen once. The sequencing input was whole blood. Receptor source: an adult who was a healthcare worker with PCR-confirmed SARS-CoV-2 infection or an uninfected control (not recorded which).

The sample holds many counts of this clonotype. V and J are TRBV7-9 and TRBJ2-3; TRBD1 might be the D (6 bases). The germline CDR1 and CDR2 sequences are SEHNR and FQNEAQ (reference sequence). CDR3 length equals 14 residues. Trimming stripped 5 bases from V and 2 bases from J, with 11 bases between. The CDR3 is CASSPRGTTDTQYF. CDR3 DNA: TGTGCCAGCAGCCCCAGGGGAACCACAGATACGCAGTATTTT.

This clonotype was counted only a few times. The chain couples TRBV30 to TRBJ1-2; TRBD1 matches 7 bases. V was clipped by 7 bases and J by 2 bases; unmatched bases: 7. Germline V gene data show CDR1 as GTSNPN and CDR2 as SVGIG (reference sequence). The CDR3 consists of 13 residues. In DNA, the CDR3 is TGTGCCTCCCACAGGGGCGTGAACTATGGCTACACCTTC. This gives the protein CASHRGVNYGYTF.

This clonotype was seen at least ten times. The chain joins TRBV3-1 to TRBJ2-7; 12 bases line up with TRBD1. The V gene end was trimmed by 4 bases and the J gene end by 6 bases; junction bases not matched to a gene: 1. Germline values: CDR1 LGHDT, CDR2 YNNKEL (reference sequence). The CDR3 runs 13 residues. This chain's CDR3 is CASSRDRGREQYF. CDR3 in DNA: TGTGCCAGCAGCCGGGACAGGGGGCGCGAGCAGTACTTC.

V gene TRBV20-1 combines with J gene TRBJ2-3; D is uncertain. The germline V and J ends were trimmed by 2 bases and 0 bases, with 9 bases remaining between them. This CDR3 is 14 amino acids long. The germline V gene encodes CDR1 DFQATT and CDR2 SNEGSKA (reference sequence). The DNA of the CDR3 is TGCAGTGCTAGAAAGCTTTCTAGCACAGATACGCAGTATTTT. This encodes CSARKLSSTDTQYF.

There are many counts of this clonotype. The rearrangement joins TRBV12-3 or TRBV12-4 to TRBJ1-1; tentative D call: TRBD1 (6 bases). Trimming stripped 5 bases from V and 5 bases from J, with 21 bases between. The CDR3 length is 16 residues. The CDR3 DNA reads as TGTGCCAGCAGTGTACAGGGCCTCGGAGGGATTACTGAAGCTTTCTTT. Encoded protein: CASSVQGLGGITEAFF.

The table lists this clonotype with many counts. The V call is TRBV3-1, the J call TRBJ1-1; tentative D call: TRBD1 (6 bases). Germline CDR1 reads LGHDT; CDR2 reads YNNKEL (reference sequence). This CDR3 has 14 residues. The V end lost 4 bases, the J end lost 1 base, and 10 bases lay between the germline ends. CDR3: CASSPSGANTEAFF. The CDR3 DNA sequence: TGTGCCAGCAGCCCGTCAGGGGCGAACACTGAAGCTTTCTTT.

This chain uses TRBV7-7 with TRBJ2-3; D call uncertain. With 5 bases removed from V and 5 bases from J, the gap between germline ends came to 11 bases. Germline V gives CDR1 SSHAT, CDR2 FNYEAQ (reference sequence). The CDR3 covers 13 residues. The CDR3 reads CASSPTFGDTQYF. In DNA, the CDR3 is TGTGCCAGCAGCCCGACGTTCGGAGATACGCAGTATTTT.

The gene calls are TRBV21-1 and TRBJ2-7; the table's TRBD1 call for D was not verified on the DNA. TRBV21-1 is a listed pseudogene. The CDR3 is made up of 17 amino acids. CDR3 protein: CASRPELRGQGAKEQYF. CDR3 bases: TGTGCCAGCAGGCCCGAGCTGCGAGGACAGGGGGCAAAGGAGCAGTACTTC.

This clonotype was counted many times. The rearrangement uses TRBV20-1 and TRBJ2-3; TRBD2 agrees at 7 bases. The CDR3 is made up of 15 amino acids. Germline V gene sequence: CDR1 DFQATT, CDR2 SNEGSKA (reference sequence). J lost 2 bases, V lost 3 bases, and 8 bases had no gene match. CDR3 sequence: CSARGGSGNTDTQYF. The DNA for the CDR3 is TGCAGTGCTAGGGGGGGGAGCGGTAACACAGATACGCAGTATTTT.

This chain joins TRBV12-3 or TRBV12-4 and TRBJ2-2; no reliable D call. V lost 7 bases to trimming and J lost 7 bases, with 10 bases between them. This CDR3 spans 12 amino acids. In DNA form, the CDR3 reads TGTGCCAGCACGCTTGGTTTCGGGGAGCTGTTTTTT. Translation: CASTLGFGELFF.

This clonotype was seen repeatedly, ten times or more. The chain links TRBV20-1 to TRBJ2-7; the match to TRBD2 covers 7 bases. CDR3 length: 14 amino acids. V dropped 6 bases and J dropped 3; count of bases not matched to a gene: 11. Germline V gives CDR1 DFQATT, CDR2 SNEGSKA (reference sequence). The CDR3 nucleotides read TGCAGTGCGCCAATACCGGGACTACTCTACGAGCAGTACTTC. Protein sequence: CSAPIPGLLYEQYF.

This clonotype has ten or more counts. The V gene is TRBV12-3 or TRBV12-4, the J gene TRBJ2-3, with TRBD2 identical over 11 bases. This CDR3 contains 15 residues. V gave up 2 bases and J gave up 4 bases; unmatched junction bases: 2. The CDR3 DNA reads TGTGCCAGCAGTTTAACTAGCGGGAGTGCAGATACGCAGTATTTT. As protein: CASSLTSGSADTQYF.

The sample holds a few counts of this clonotype. The chain links TRBV3-1 to TRBJ2-1, with TRBD1 identical over 7 bases. Trimming cost V 1 base and J 7 bases; bases outside gene matches: 1. The germline gives CDR1 LGHDT, CDR2 YNNKEL (reference sequence). CDR3 length: 13 residues. The CDR3 sequence is CASSQARGNEQFF. The CDR3 bases are TGTGCCAGCAGCCAAGCCAGGGGGAATGAGCAGTTCTTC.

The chain carries TRBV20-1 and TRBJ2-5, with D perhaps assigned TRBD1 or TRBD2 (5 bases each). The V end lost 5 bases, the J end lost 5 bases, and 18 bases lay between the germline ends. Germline CDR1 is DFQATT and CDR2 is SNEGSKA (reference sequence). The CDR3 contains 14 residues. CDR3 loop: CSALGVQHRETQYF. The DNA of the CDR3 is TGCAGTGCTTTGGGGGTACAGCACAGGGAGACCCAGTACTTC.

This clonotype has a count of ten or more. This rearrangement joins TRBV5-1 to TRBJ2-1; 16 bases are shared with TRBD2. The CDR3 contains 14 residues. Per the germline V gene, CDR1 is SGHRS and CDR2 is YFSETQ. Germline trimming cut 4 bases from V and 10 bases from J; bases unmatched to any gene: 2. CDR3 in amino acids: CASSPGLAGGEQFF. In DNA, the CDR3 is TGCGCCAGCAGCCCGGGACTAGCGGGAGGGGAGCAGTTCTTC.

The sample holds many counts of this clonotype. DNA of the CDR3: TGTGCCAGCACCCTATCGGGGGGATCGGGCGGGGAGCTGTTTTTT. Protein sequence: CASTLSGGSGGELFF. The chain recombines TRBV28 with TRBJ2-2, with TRBD2 matching 7 bases. The CDR3 consists of 15 residues. V was pared by 7 bases and J by 7 bases, with 12 bases of the junction left unmatched. CDR1 MDHEN and CDR2 SYDVKM come from the germline V gene.

Of note for this clonotype: This may come from a read error, since a much larger clone is one base off. The gene calls are TRBV7-9 and TRBJ2-2, with D unclear. The CDR3 runs 12 residues. Germline assignment: CDR1 SEHNR and CDR2 FQNEAQ (reference sequence). Written as DNA, the CDR3 is TGTGCCAACAGCTCGGATTCCGGGGAGCTGTTTTTT. Translating it yields CANSSDSGELFF.

As for this clonotype: A read error may be the cause here, since a much bigger clone is one base away. The chain has TRBV20-1 and TRBJ2-1, with 9 bases identical to TRBD2. Germline V CDR1 and CDR2: DFQATT, SNEGSKA (reference sequence). The CDR3 runs 16 residues. The DNA for the CDR3 is TGCAGTGCTGGAGATGAAGGCGGGAGGGCCTACAATGAGCAGTTCTTC. It is translated as CSAGDEGGRAYNEQFF.

This clonotype was recorded at least ten times. This chain connects TRBV6-6 to TRBJ2-5; unclear D gene. Deletions cut 7 bases from V and 2 bases from J, with 11 bases between. The CDR3 contains 13 residues. CDR1 and CDR2 (germline): MNHNY, SVGAGI (reference sequence). The CDR3 sequence is CASTPQTQETQYF. CDR3 bases: TGTGCCAGCACTCCGCAGACGCAAGAGACCCAGTACTTC.

This clonotype was found many times. V is TRBV29-1 and J is TRBJ2-3; TRBD2 aligns across 16 bases. This CDR3 has 17 amino acids. V was pared by 8 bases and J by 2 bases, with 10 bases of the junction left unmatched. Germline V gives CDR1 SQVTM, CDR2 ANQGSEA. The CDR3 bases are TGCAGCCTACGGGGGACTAGCGGGAGGGACTACACAGATACGCAGTATTTT. Translated: CSLRGTSGRDYTDTQYF.

This clonotype showed up many times. The CDR3 sequence is CASSTNRFGDTEAFF. CDR3 DNA: TGTGCCAGCAGCACGAACAGGTTCGGGGACACTGAAGCTTTCTTT. V usage is TRBV4-2 and J usage is TRBJ1-1, with D perhaps matching TRBD1 (5 bases). The CDR3 contains 15 residues. V shed 5 bases and J shed 3 bases, with 16 bases lying between them. Per germline, CDR1 LGHNA and CDR2 YNFKEQ.